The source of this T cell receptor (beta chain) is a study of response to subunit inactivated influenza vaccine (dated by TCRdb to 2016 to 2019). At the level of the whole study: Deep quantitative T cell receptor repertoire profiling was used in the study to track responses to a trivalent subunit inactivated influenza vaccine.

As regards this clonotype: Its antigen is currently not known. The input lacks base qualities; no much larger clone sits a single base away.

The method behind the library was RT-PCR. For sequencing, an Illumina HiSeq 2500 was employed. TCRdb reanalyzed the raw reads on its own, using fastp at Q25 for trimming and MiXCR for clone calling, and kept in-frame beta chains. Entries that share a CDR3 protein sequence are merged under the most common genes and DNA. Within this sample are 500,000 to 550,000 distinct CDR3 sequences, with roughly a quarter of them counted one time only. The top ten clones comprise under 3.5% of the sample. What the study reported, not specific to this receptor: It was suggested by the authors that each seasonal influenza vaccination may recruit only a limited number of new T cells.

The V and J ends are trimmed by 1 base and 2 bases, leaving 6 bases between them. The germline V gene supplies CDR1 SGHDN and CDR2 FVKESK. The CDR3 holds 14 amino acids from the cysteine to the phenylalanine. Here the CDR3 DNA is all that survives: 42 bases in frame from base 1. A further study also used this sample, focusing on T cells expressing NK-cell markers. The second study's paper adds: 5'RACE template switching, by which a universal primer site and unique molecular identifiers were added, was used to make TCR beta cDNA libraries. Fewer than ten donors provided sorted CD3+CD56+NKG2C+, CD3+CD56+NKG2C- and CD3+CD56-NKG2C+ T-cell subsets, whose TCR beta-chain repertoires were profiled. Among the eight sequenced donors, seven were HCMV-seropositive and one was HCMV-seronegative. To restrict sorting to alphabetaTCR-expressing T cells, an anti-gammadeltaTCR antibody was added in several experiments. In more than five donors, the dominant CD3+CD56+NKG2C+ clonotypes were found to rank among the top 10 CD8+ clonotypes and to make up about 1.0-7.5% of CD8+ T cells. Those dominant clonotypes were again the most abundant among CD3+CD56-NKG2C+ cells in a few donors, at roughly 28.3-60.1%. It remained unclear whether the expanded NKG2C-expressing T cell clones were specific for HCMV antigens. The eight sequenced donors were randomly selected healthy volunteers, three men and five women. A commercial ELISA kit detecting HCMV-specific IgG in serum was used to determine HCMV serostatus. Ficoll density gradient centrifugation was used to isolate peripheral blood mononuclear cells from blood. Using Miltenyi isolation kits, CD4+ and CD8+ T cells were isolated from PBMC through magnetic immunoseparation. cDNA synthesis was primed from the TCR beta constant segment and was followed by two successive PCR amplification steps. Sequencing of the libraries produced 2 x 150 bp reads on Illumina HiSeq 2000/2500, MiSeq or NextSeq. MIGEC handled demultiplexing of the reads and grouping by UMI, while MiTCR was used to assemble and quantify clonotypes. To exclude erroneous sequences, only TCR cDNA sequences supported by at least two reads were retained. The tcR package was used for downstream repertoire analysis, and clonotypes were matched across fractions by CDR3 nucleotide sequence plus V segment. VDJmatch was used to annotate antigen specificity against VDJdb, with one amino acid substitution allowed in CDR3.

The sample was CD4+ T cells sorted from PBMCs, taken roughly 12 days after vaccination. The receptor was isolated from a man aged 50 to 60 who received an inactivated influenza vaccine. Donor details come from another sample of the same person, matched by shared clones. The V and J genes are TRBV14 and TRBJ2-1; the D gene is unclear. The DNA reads TGTGCCAGCAGCCAAGGGAGACCCTACAATGAGCAGTTCTTC. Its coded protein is CASSQGRPYNEQFF.